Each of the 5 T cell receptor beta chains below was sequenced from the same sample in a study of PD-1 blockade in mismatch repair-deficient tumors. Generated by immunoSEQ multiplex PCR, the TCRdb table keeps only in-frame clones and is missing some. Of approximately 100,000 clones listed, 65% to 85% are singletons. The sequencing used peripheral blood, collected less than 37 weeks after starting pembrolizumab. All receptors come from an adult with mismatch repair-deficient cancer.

The CDR3: CASSDATRLYEQYF. The CDR3 nucleotides are TGTGCCAGCAGTGATGCGACTAGGCTCTACGAGCAGTACTTC. The chain has TRBV6-1 and TRBJ2-7, with D perhaps TRBD2 (6 bases). The CDR3 sequence is 14 residues long. The germline CDR1 and CDR2 sequences are MNHNS and SASEGT. Trimming took 3 bases from V and 3 from J, leaving 12 bases between them.

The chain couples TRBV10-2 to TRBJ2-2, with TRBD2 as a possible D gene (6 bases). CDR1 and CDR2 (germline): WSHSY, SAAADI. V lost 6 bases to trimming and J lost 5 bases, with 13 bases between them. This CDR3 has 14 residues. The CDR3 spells CASRLGSLTGELFF. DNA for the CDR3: TGCGCCAGCAGACTCGGGAGTTTGACCGGGGAGCTGTTTTTT.

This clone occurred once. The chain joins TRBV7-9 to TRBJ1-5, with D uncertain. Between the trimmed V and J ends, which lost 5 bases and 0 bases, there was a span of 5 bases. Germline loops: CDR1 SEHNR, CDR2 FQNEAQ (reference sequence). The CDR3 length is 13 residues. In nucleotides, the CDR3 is TGTGCCAGCAGCCAGGATAGCAATCAGCCCCAGCATTTT. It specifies CASSQDSNQPQHF. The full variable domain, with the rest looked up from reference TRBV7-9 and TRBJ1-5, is DTGVSQNPRHKITKRGQNVTFRCDPISEHNRLYWYRQTLGQGPEFLTYFQNEAQLEKSRLLSDRFSAERPKGSFSTLEIQRTEQGDSAMYLCASSQDSNQPQHFGDGTRLSIL.

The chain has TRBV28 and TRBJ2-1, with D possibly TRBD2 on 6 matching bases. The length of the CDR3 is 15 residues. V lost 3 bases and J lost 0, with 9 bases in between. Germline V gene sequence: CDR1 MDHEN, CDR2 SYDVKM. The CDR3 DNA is TGTGCCAGCAGTTTTCGGGAGAGCTCCTACAATGAGCAGTTCTTC. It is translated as CASSFRESSYNEQFF. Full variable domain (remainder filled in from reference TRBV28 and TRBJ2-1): DVKVTQSSRYLVKRTGEKVFLECVQDMDHENMFWYRQDPGLGLRLIYFSYDVKMKEKGDIPEGYSVSREKKERFSLILESASTNQTSMYLCASSFRESSYNEQFFGPGTRLTVL.

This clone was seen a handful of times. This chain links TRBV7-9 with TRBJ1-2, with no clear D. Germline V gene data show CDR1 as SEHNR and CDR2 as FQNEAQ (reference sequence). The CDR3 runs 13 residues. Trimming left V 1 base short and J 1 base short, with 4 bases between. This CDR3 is CASSLGINYGYTF. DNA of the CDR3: TGTGCCAGCAGCTTAGGGATTAACTATGGCTACACCTTC.